This T cell receptor beta chain was identified during a study of regulatory T cells in long-lasting Graves disease. Study results and limitations: Relative to new patients (under 1,000), persistent patients exhibited greater sharing of public clonotypes (2,741).

Arm-PCR with iRepertoire HTBI primers amplified the CDR3 regions for these TCR beta libraries. Via MiXCR, TCRdb re-called the multiplex PCR reads, giving one row per CDR3 protein. Of about 440,000 distinct CDR3 sequences in the sample, around 14% were seen once. Time point here: newly diagnosed GD, antithyroid drugs for less than 3 months. The TCR library used RNA extracted from PBMCs. The junction had 2 bases not matched to a gene; V was cut back by 4 bases and J by 6 bases. Per germline, CDR1 MNHEY and CDR2 SMNVEV (reference sequence). The CDR3 is 15 residues long. Regarding this clonotype: Antigen specificity is unknown.

These data were also filed under a second study, of T cells in Graves' hyperthyroidism and ophthalmopathy.

The clonotype was recovered from a woman aged 25-40 years with Graves disease. The source material was peripheral blood mononuclear cells (PBMCs), sampled at new diagnosis, from a patient treated with antithyroid drugs. The J gene is TRBJ1-6, the V gene TRBV27; TRBD1 agrees at 11 bases. CDR3 in amino acids: CASSYGTGGNSPLHF. CDR3 in DNA: TGTGCCAGCAGTTATGGGACAGGGGGTAATTCACCCCTCCACTTT.